This T cell receptor beta chain was sequenced during a study of Graves' ophthalmopathy and Graves' hyperthyroidism. Points from the study as a whole: The blood repertoire also included most expanded thyroid clonotypes above 0.001 frequency.

RNA transcripts provided the template for amplifying TCR beta CDR3 regions. The authors performed first-round RT-PCR with HTBI primers and then a second-round multiplex PCR. Each CDR3 protein gets one entry after TCRdb re-called the multiplex PCR reads with MiXCR. There are some 350,000 distinct CDR3 sequences in the sample; roughly 15% occur only once, and about 2.4% lies in the top ten. Hyperthyroidism patients, aged 18 to 65, were newly diagnosed, under 2 months' duration. None of the included patients had other autoimmune diseases, uncontrolled infections, pregnancy or lactation, as these led to exclusion. V lost 1 base, J lost 6 bases, and 10 bases lay in between. Germline CDR1 SGHRS, CDR2 YFSETQ. CDR3 size: 13 residues. This clonotype is judged large. The target antigen is unknown.

The sequenced sample was peripheral blood. This sequence originates from an adult woman with stable Graves' hyperthyroidism. The chain employs TRBV5-1 and TRBJ1-2; perhaps TRBD1 as D (6 bases). Here the CDR3 reads CASSLTYRDGYTF. CDR3 nucleotide sequence: TGCGCCAGCAGCTTGACCTACAGGGATGGCTACACCTTC.